Reported below is one T cell receptor (beta chain). This sample was taken from a study of OX40 agonist ivuxolimab in advanced cancers. Across the whole study: Patients with hepatocellular carcinoma, melanoma, renal cell or head and neck cancer made up the dose-escalation patients.

Germline lookup yields CDR1 SGHTA and CDR2 FQGNSA. V shed 2 bases and J 7 bases; nucleotides not matched to a gene: 6. CDR3 size: 16 residues. Libraries were prepared by immunoSEQ multiplex PCR; TCRdb keeps only in-frame clonotypes and omits some of them. Of about 36,000 clones listed, about 87% were seen once; the top ten hold 4% to 5%. Autoimmune disease history or systemic immunosuppression led to patients being barred. The specimen was CD4+ or CD8+ T cells sorted from blood, collected in a trial of the OX40 agonist ivuxolimab. The V gene is TRBV7-2, the J gene TRBJ1-6; TRBD1 matches 9 bases. The receptor's source is an adult with an advanced solid tumor such as melanoma, head and neck, liver or kidney cancer. CDR3 DNA sequence: TGTGCCAGCAGCTTACGGCCAACAGGGGGCAATTCACCCCTCCACTTT. It translates to CASSLRPTGGNSPLHF.